The 5 T cell receptor beta chains presented below share a single source sample, sequenced in a study of blood T cell repertoires in COVID-19 (dated by TCRdb to the early 2020s). Library preparation employed the immunoSEQ multiplex PCR assay. Drawn from immuneACCESS, this table holds only the in-frame rearrangements with V and J called that TCRdb kept. Clones are partly lost; checked studies trace under half to an unresolved V gene and leave the rest unexplained. Recorded for this sample are 42,000 or so clones; 81% of them occurred a single time. 30% to 45% of the sample is in the top ten clones. The sample comprised peripheral blood. Receptors were obtained from a man between 40 and 49 years old with active or convalescent COVID-19.

The chain recombines TRBV10-2 with TRBJ1-5; D perhaps matches TRBD1 (5 bases). CDR1 and CDR2 (germline): WSHSY, SAAADI. The ends were cut back, 2 bases at V and 2 bases at J, with 7 bases in the middle. The CDR3 is 14 residues long. The CDR3 DNA is TGCGCCAGCAGTGAGCAGGGCGGCAATCAGCCCCAGCATTTT. Translating it yields CASSEQGGNQPQHF.

The chain carries TRBV3-1 (or the pseudogene TRBV3-2) and TRBJ2-7, with 11 bases matching TRBD2. V shed 1 base, J shed 6 bases, and the junction held 8 bases outside the gene matches. The CDR3 spans 16 residues. The germline gives CDR1 LGHDT, CDR2 YNNKEL (reference sequence). DNA for the CDR3: TGTGCCAGCAGCCAAGGAGGATTAGCGGGAGGGCCCGAGCAGTACTTC. Protein sequence: CASSQGGLAGGPEQYF.

The chain recombines TRBV2 with TRBJ2-1; TRBD1 matches 7 bases. CDR3 length equals 12 residues. The germline gives CDR1 SNHLY, CDR2 FYNNEI. Trimming removed 6 bases from V and 8 bases from J; junction bases left unmatched: 4. The CDR3 region is CASRTRGYEQFF. The DNA of the CDR3 is TGTGCCAGCAGAACCAGGGGGTATGAGCAGTTCTTC.

The sample holds a few counts of this clone. V is TRBV7-2 and J is TRBJ1-6; 7 bases are shared with TRBD1. The germline CDR1 and CDR2 sequences are SGHTA and FQGNSA. This CDR3 contains 15 residues. The junction had 11 bases not matched to a gene; V was cut back by 5 bases and J by 10 bases. The CDR3 is CASSPTTGANSPLHF. CDR3 sequence (DNA): TGTGCCAGCAGCCCGACCACAGGGGCTAACTCACCCCTCCACTTT.

This chain links TRBV28 with TRBJ1-2; 7 bases map to TRBD1. Germline V gene lookup returns CDR1 MDHEN and CDR2 SYDVKM. The junction had 6 bases not matched to a gene; V was cut back by 7 bases and J by 4 bases. This CDR3 is built from 13 residues. CDR3 region: CASTRDRTYGYTF. In DNA, the CDR3 is TGTGCCAGCACGAGGGACAGAACCTATGGCTACACCTTC.